This TCR beta chain stems from a study of blood T cell repertoires in COVID-19. At the level of the study: Italy, Spain and the United States were the sources of the convalescent and acute COVID-19 samples. T cells, B-cell-depleted T cells, or PBMCs provided the cDNA or gDNA that served as material.

Per the authors' pipeline: Reference gene primer amplification gave estimated nucleated cell counts. Here immunoSEQ multiplex PCR was the method, and the copy in TCRdb shows in-frame clones only, minus some. The V and J calls and clone size were taken over from that table, and D and trimming were inferred from the DNA. In the table there are 140,000 to 150,000 clones, 75% to 85% of which are singletons. V shed 8 bases, J shed 3 bases, and the junction held 10 bases outside the gene matches. The CDR3 has 14 residues. In germline, CDR1 is GTSNPN, CDR2 SVGIG (reference sequence). The chain links TRBV30 to TRBJ2-1, with TRBD2 matching over 7 bases. The clonotype was recovered from a man in his fifties or sixties with active or convalescent COVID-19. The specimen sequenced was peripheral blood. CDR3: CATATSGVYNEQFF. The CDR3 DNA is TGTGCCACGGCGACCAGCGGGGTCTACAATGAGCAGTTCTTC.